This T cell receptor (beta chain) was profiled in a study of CD8 T cells in ankylosing spondylitis. This clonotype was detected ten times or more. TCRdb re-called the 5' RACE reads with MiXCR, one entry per CDR3 protein. This table has more than 150,000 distinct CDR3 sequences, approximately 18% appearing once. This receptor was identified in a male donor aged 5 to 29 with ankylosing spondylitis or in good health (not recorded which). Sequencing was done on a sample of blood, either unsorted or a sorted T cell fraction (not recorded which).

The CDR3 here is CASSEGLGQQETQYF. CDR3 nucleotide sequence: TGTGCCAGCAGTGAAGGTTTGGGACAGCAAGAGACCCAGTACTTC. The chain joins TRBV25-1 to TRBJ2-5; TRBD1 matches 7 bases. V lost 2 bases and J lost 2; bases outside the gene matches: 5. CDR3 length: 15 residues. CDR1 is MGHDK and CDR2 is SYGVNS in the germline V gene.